Below, 26 T cell receptor beta chains from the same sample are listed, as sequenced in a study of T cell responses to AZD1222 COVID-19 vaccine. The repertoire was sequenced with immunoSEQ multiplex PCR; TCRdb's copy has only in-frame clones and lacks some. The table lists about 73,000 clones, roughly 89% of them singletons. This specimen consisted of peripheral blood, obtained 28 days after the second AZD1222 dose. Receptor source: an adult who received the AZD1222 COVID-19 vaccine.

This chain connects TRBV2 to TRBJ1-1, with D unresolved. The germline V gene encodes CDR1 SNHLY and CDR2 FYNNEI. V dropped 3 bases and J dropped 5 bases, with 13 bases sitting between them. The CDR3 extends over 14 amino acids. The CDR3 sequence: CASSELGFETEAFF. The CDR3 nucleotides read TGTGCCAGCAGTGAGTTAGGATTCGAGACTGAAGCTTTCTTT. Full variable domain (outside the CDR3, taken from reference TRBV2 and TRBJ1-1): EPEVTQTPSHQVTQMGQEVILRCVPISNHLYFYWYRQILGQKVEFLVSFYNNEISEKSEIFDDQFSVERPDGSNFTLKIRSTKLEDSAMYFCASSELGFETEAFFGQGTRLTVV.

This chain links TRBV6-5 with TRBJ2-7; 7 positions match TRBD2. With 0 bases clipped from V and 5 bases from J, the junction kept 1 base outside the gene matches. The CDR3 spans 13 residues. The V gene's germline CDR1 is MNHEY and CDR2 SVGAGI. The CDR3 sequence: CASSYSREHEQYV. In DNA form, the CDR3 reads TGTGCCAGCAGTTACTCGCGGGAGCACGAGCAGTACGTC.

The rearrangement links TRBV9 to TRBJ2-2; 8 bases are a match to TRBD2. The CDR3 spans 15 residues. V shed 4 bases and J 6 bases; nucleotides not matched to a gene: 8. CDR1 and CDR2 (germline): SGDLS, YYNGEE. Here the CDR3 DNA reads TGTGCCAGCAGCACGATCCCGGGGGGGCCCGGGGAGCTGTTTTTT. As protein: CASSTIPGGPGELFF.

The chain carries TRBV15 and TRBJ1-1; the match to TRBD1 covers 7 bases. V shed 1 base and J 4 bases; nucleotides not matched to a gene: 3. Germline CDR1 is LNHNV and CDR2 is YYDKDF (reference sequence). This CDR3 region has 14 residues. The CDR3 region is CATSRAGGVTEAFF. The CDR3 coding sequence is TGTGCCACCAGCAGAGCAGGGGGAGTCACTGAAGCTTTCTTT.

The chain carries TRBV20-1 and TRBJ2-1, with unresolved D. This CDR3 has 11 amino acids. Germline CDR1 reads DFQATT; CDR2 reads SNEGSKA (reference sequence). Trimming took off 6 bases at V and 7 bases at J, with 10 bases between the two ends. The CDR3 loop is CSANPRNEQFF. The CDR3 coding sequence is TGCAGTGCCAATCCCCGGAATGAGCAGTTCTTC.

J is TRBJ1-3 and V is TRBV10-3; D possibly corresponds to TRBD1 (6 bases). Between the trimmed V and J ends, which lost 10 bases and 4 bases, there was a span of 17 bases. CDR3 length: 14 residues. CDR1 ENHRY and CDR2 SYGVKD come from the germline V gene. The DNA of the CDR3 is TGTGCCACGACCCCAGGGGCGAACGGAAACACCATATATTTT. Its protein is CATTPGANGNTIYF.

The chain links TRBV18 to TRBJ2-3; 10 bases map to TRBD1. From germline, CDR1 is KGHSH and CDR2 LQKENI. The length of the CDR3 is 16 residues. V was pared by 6 bases and J by 2 bases, with 8 bases of the junction left unmatched. In DNA, the CDR3 is TGTGCCAGCTCCCGGGACAGGGGCGTCTACACAGATACGCAGTATTTT. Translation gives CASSRDRGVYTDTQYF.

This sequence joins TRBV7-6 and TRBJ2-3; D tentatively reads TRBD1 or TRBD2 (5 bases each). Germline V gives CDR1 SGHVS, CDR2 FNYEAQ. CDR3 size: 15 residues. Trimming took 0 bases from V and 7 from J, leaving 14 bases between them. The CDR3 bases are TGTGCCAGCAGCTTAGCGTTGGCTCCGGGGCATACGCAGTATTTT. Protein sequence: CASSLALAPGHTQYF. Based on the CDR3 plus reference TRBV7-6 and TRBJ2-3, the full variable domain is GAGVSQSPRYKVTKRGQDVALRCDPISGHVSLYWYRQALGQGPEFLTYFNYEAQQDKSGLPNDRFSAERPEGSISTLTIQRTEQRDSAMYRCASSLALAPGHTQYFGPGTRLTVL.

V usage is TRBV6-2 or TRBV6-3 and J usage is TRBJ2-1; 9 nucleotides agree with TRBD2. Germline lookup yields CDR1 MNHEY and CDR2 SVGEGT. The V and J ends lost 5 bases and 7 bases, in that order; junction bases with no gene match: 12. This CDR3 region has 16 residues. This CDR3 reads CASSPPVAGAVNEQFF. The CDR3 DNA reads TGTGCCAGCAGTCCACCCGTAGCGGGAGCGGTAAATGAGCAGTTCTTC.

The chain employs TRBV29-1 and TRBJ2-1; D gene unclear. The V and J ends lost 0 bases and 5 bases respectively, with 11 bases between them. Germline V gives CDR1 SQVTM, CDR2 ANQGSEA. The CDR3 extends over 14 amino acids. Written as DNA, the CDR3 is TGCAGCGTTGAAGACCCCGGCACCAACAATGAGCAGTTCTTC. This codes for CSVEDPGTNNEQFF.

The chain employs TRBV29-1 and TRBJ1-1, with 7 bases identical to TRBD1. The germline V gene has CDR1 SQVTM and CDR2 ANQGSEA. Trimming took 3 bases from V and 6 from J; bases not matched to a gene: 4. The CDR3 contains 12 residues. Here the CDR3 DNA reads TGCAGCGTTGAGCACGACAGGGCTGAAGCTTTCTTT. It codes for CSVEHDRAEAFF.

The rearrangement joins TRBV5-6 to TRBJ2-5; 8 bases align to TRBD2. Germline CDR1 and CDR2: SGHDT and YYEEEE. The CDR3 loop spans 14 amino acids. Losses at the gene ends were 6 bases for V and 6 bases for J; bases not matched to a gene: 10. Here the CDR3 reads CASKLAERDQTQYF. The CDR3, as DNA: TGTGCCAGCAAACTAGCGGAAAGAGATCAGACCCAGTACTTC.

The chain joins TRBV9 to TRBJ2-5; 8 bases agree with TRBD2. Trimming removed 3 bases from V and 5 bases from J; junction bases left unmatched: 12. From germline, CDR1 is SGDLS and CDR2 YYNGEE. CDR3 length: 16 amino acids. The CDR3 nucleotides are TGTGCCAGCAGCGCTCCCCCGGGGGGGAGTGAGGAGACCCAGTACTTC. Residues: CASSAPPGGSEETQYF.

The chain uses TRBV19 and TRBJ1-2, with D unresolved. The CDR3 is made up of 15 amino acids. Looked up from germline, CDR1 is LNHDA and CDR2 is SQIVND (reference sequence). The V end lost 4 bases, the J end lost 1 base, and 13 bases lay between the germline ends. CDR3 amino acids: CASSTNWGDNYGYTF. The CDR3 nucleotides are TGTGCCAGTAGTACAAACTGGGGAGATAACTATGGCTACACCTTC.

V is TRBV14 and J is TRBJ2-3; D gene unclear. Germline assignment: CDR1 SGHDN and CDR2 FVKESK. Deletions cut 1 base from V and 2 bases from J, with 10 bases between. The CDR3 contains 15 residues. The CDR3 spells CASSQAYWPTDTQYF. DNA of the CDR3: TGTGCCAGCAGCCAAGCTTACTGGCCCACAGATACGCAGTATTTT.

CDR3 nucleotides: TGTGCCAGCAGACTAGGGTCTATCGTCGGGAACTATGGCTACACCTTC. Protein product: CASRLGSIVGNYGYTF. The chain has TRBV7-2 and TRBJ1-2, with D unclear. V was trimmed by 6 bases and J by 2 bases, leaving 19 bases between them. CDR1 is SGHTA and CDR2 is FQGNSA in the germline V gene. This CDR3 has 16 residues.

The J gene is TRBJ1-1, the V gene TRBV18; no definite D call. Germline V gene data show CDR1 as KGHSH and CDR2 as LQKENI. This CDR3 has 11 residues. V gave up 6 bases and J gave up 1 base, with 3 bases separating them. The CDR3 loop is CASSSNTEAFF. CDR3 bases: TGTGCCAGCTCCTCGAACACTGAAGCTTTCTTT.

This clone appeared once. V is TRBV7-9 and J is TRBJ1-4; 7 bases fit TRBD1. This CDR3 is built from 14 residues. Germline V gives CDR1 SEHNR, CDR2 FQNEAQ (reference sequence). V was clipped by 0 bases and J by 8 bases; unmatched bases: 3. CDR3 loop: CASSLAGGLEKLFF. DNA of the CDR3: TGTGCCAGCAGCTTAGCAGGGGGCTTAGAAAAACTGTTTTTT.

This chain uses TRBV30 with TRBJ1-1; D is perhaps TRBD1 (6 bases). Trimming took off 5 bases at V and 5 bases at J, with 15 bases between the two ends. The length of the CDR3 is 13 residues. CDR1 is GTSNPN and CDR2 is SVGIG in the germline V gene (reference sequence). The CDR3 region has the DNA TGTGCCTGGGCCAAACAGGGATGGACTGAAGCTTTCTTT. Protein product: CAWAKQGWTEAFF.

This clone was found a few times. The chain recombines TRBV29-1 with TRBJ1-4; weak D call: TRBD1 (6 bases). V gave up 4 bases and J gave up 3 bases, with 12 bases separating them. The CDR3 loop spans 14 amino acids. Germline values: CDR1 SQVTM, CDR2 ANQGSEA. The CDR3 coding sequence is TGCAGCGTTGCGCAGGGGCCGGCTAATGAAAAACTGTTTTTT. Translating gives CSVAQGPANEKLFF. Together with reference TRBV29-1 and TRBJ1-4, the CDR3 gives the full variable domain: SAVISQKPSRDICQRGTSLTIQCQVDSQVTMMFWYRQQPGQSLTLIATANQGSEATYESGFVIDKFPISRPNLTFSTLTVSNMSPEDSSIYLCSVAQGPANEKLFFGSGTQLSVL.

The rearrangement joins TRBV5-1 to TRBJ2-7, with TRBD2 as a possible D gene (5 bases). The V gene's germline CDR1 is SGHRS and CDR2 YFSETQ. The CDR3 totals 15 residues. With 3 bases removed from V and 1 base from J, the gap between germline ends came to 14 bases. The CDR3 here is CASSSTDGESYEQYF. The DNA for the CDR3 is TGCGCCAGCAGCTCCACGGACGGGGAATCCTACGAGCAGTACTTC.

V and J are TRBV19 and TRBJ2-5; D may match TRBD1 or TRBD2 (7 bases each). Germline loops: CDR1 LNHDA, CDR2 SQIVND (reference sequence). The CDR3 sequence is 15 residues long. Trimming shortened V by 2 bases and J by 10 bases, and 20 bases separated the two germline ends. CDR3 sequence: CASSIQGGAGVSQYF. CDR3 nucleotide sequence: TGTGCCAGTAGTATACAGGGGGGCGCGGGGGTTAGCCAGTACTTC.

This clone was counted a few times. V is TRBV11-3 and J is TRBJ1-1, with 7 bases aligning to TRBD1. CDR1 SGHNT and CDR2 YENEEA come from the germline V gene. Trimming at V came to 2 bases and at J to 0 bases, leaving 3 bases not matched to a gene. The CDR3 length is 15 residues. CDR3: CASSLMGQLNTEAFF. CDR3 coding DNA: TGTGCCAGCAGCTTAATGGGACAGCTGAACACTGAAGCTTTCTTT.

V usage is TRBV5-4 and J usage is TRBJ2-5; weak D call: TRBD2 (5 bases). Germline-derived CDR1 and CDR2 are SGHNT and YYREEE (reference sequence). The CDR3 is made up of 13 amino acids. V lost 6 bases, J lost 2 bases, and 11 bases lay in between. The CDR3 protein is CASKPPGQETQYF. CDR3 nucleotides: TGTGCCAGCAAGCCTCCGGGACAAGAGACCCAGTACTTC.

This chain uses TRBV10-1 with TRBJ2-2; 7 bases are shared with TRBD2. Germline V gene sequence: CDR1 WNHNN, CDR2 SYGVQD (reference sequence). There are 16 residues in the CDR3. The junction had 12 bases not matched to a gene; V was cut back by 8 bases and J by 3 bases. CDR3 nucleotide sequence: TGCGCCAGCCCCTCCCGTGGGGGGGGACACACCGGGGAGCTGTTTTTT. Residues: CASPSRGGGHTGELFF.

The genes are TRBV7-2 and TRBJ2-7, with D perhaps TRBD2 (6 bases). The CDR3 runs 15 residues. CDR1 and CDR2 (germline): SGHTA, FQGNSA. V shed 0 bases and J shed 2 bases, with 11 bases lying between them. The CDR3 is CASSLAGGIPYEQYF. The CDR3 nucleotides read TGTGCCAGCAGCTTAGCTGGAGGGATCCCCTACGAGCAGTACTTC.